The entry below describes one T cell receptor beta chain. Its antigen remains unidentified. Additional DNA sequences in this sample encode the identical CDR3. The data were taken from a study of chemoradiotherapy in HPV16-positive cancers. Points from the study as a whole: Non-HPV-specific T cells did not expand in tumors during treatment, whereas candidate HPV-specific clones and E7-related motifs did. The functional HPV-specific definition rests on just a couple of HPV16-positive patients. In HPV16-positive patients, HPV-responsive T-cell expansion tracked better recurrence-free survival.

Samples were taken several times over chemoradiotherapy. TCRdb keeps only in-frame clones here, not all; method: immunoSEQ multiplex PCR. The data show about 6,400 clones, with 81% seen just once and under 9% held by the top ten. The sequencing here drew on tumor tissue, taken from a patient who underwent chemoradiotherapy. This receptor was taken from a human donor with HPV-associated anogenital cancer.

The DNA for the CDR3 is TGTGCCAGCAGCTTACGACAGGGCAATCAGCCCCAGCATTTT. Residues: CASSLRQGNQPQHF. The gene calls are TRBV7-2 and TRBJ1-5; weak D call: TRBD1 (6 bases). The CDR3 loop spans 14 amino acids. Trimming shortened V by 2 bases and J by 2 bases, and 7 bases separated the two germline ends. The germline CDR1 and CDR2 sequences are SGHTA and FQGNSA.